These 20 T cell receptor beta chains originate from one sample sequenced in a study of blood T cell repertoires in COVID-19. Produced via immunoSEQ multiplex PCR; TCRdb's table is partial and in-frame only. The data show approximately 50,000 clones, with 90% to 95% seen just once and approximately 3% held by the top ten. The sequencing sample was made of peripheral blood. These receptors originate from a human donor in a cohort sampled during active COVID-19.

The chain's CDR3 is CASSSAKPNTEAFF. CDR3 nucleotides: TGCGCCAGCAGCAGTGCGAAGCCGAACACTGAAGCTTTCTTT. The chain recombines TRBV5-1 with TRBJ1-1; D call uncertain. V gave up 4 bases and J gave up 1 base, with 11 bases separating them. Germline V gene data show CDR1 as SGHRS and CDR2 as YFSETQ. There are 14 residues in the CDR3.

The chain couples TRBV18 to TRBJ1-4, with 12 bases lining up with TRBD1. The CDR3 consists of 15 residues. CDR1 KGHSH and CDR2 LQKENI come from the germline V gene. V gave up 4 bases and J gave up 8 bases; unmatched junction bases: 5. CDR3 in amino acids: CASSQTGQGAEKLFF. DNA of the CDR3: TGTGCCAGCTCACAAACGGGACAGGGGGCCGAAAAACTGTTTTTT.

The chain uses TRBV20-1 and TRBJ2-1, with TRBD1 as a possible D gene (5 bases). Trimming removed 6 bases from V and 10 bases from J, with 13 bases in between. This CDR3 comprises 11 residues. The V gene's germline CDR1 is DFQATT and CDR2 SNEGSKA (reference sequence). The CDR3 region has the DNA TGCAGTGCCCGGACCTGGGGCGAGCAGTTCTTC. As protein: CSARTWGEQFF.

The chain joins TRBV30 to TRBJ2-1; possibly TRBD2 for D (5 bases). The CDR3 has 15 amino acids. Between the trimmed V and J ends, which lost 2 bases and 1 base, there was a span of 12 bases. Germline lookup yields CDR1 GTSNPN and CDR2 SVGIG (reference sequence). For the CDR3, the DNA is TGTGCCTGGAGTCCGGGGTTAGAGTCCTACAATGAGCAGTTCTTC. Its translation: CAWSPGLESYNEQFF.

The chain has TRBV5-1 and TRBJ1-1; the D is unclear. CDR3 size: 14 residues. V lost 4 bases, J lost 0 bases, and 10 bases lay in between. Germline assignment: CDR1 SGHRS and CDR2 YFSETQ. The CDR3 coding sequence is TGCGCCAGCAGCCCTCCAACTTTGAACACTGAAGCTTTCTTT. It encodes CASSPPTLNTEAFF.

V gene TRBV6-2 or TRBV6-3 combines with J gene TRBJ2-1; TRBD1 is a possible D gene (7 bases). The V gene lost 2 bases and the J gene lost 3 bases, with 11 bases spanning the gap. The CDR3 covers 15 residues. The V gene's germline CDR1 is MNHEY and CDR2 SVGEGT. This CDR3 reads CASSYAGTDYNEQFF. In DNA, the CDR3 is TGTGCCAGCAGTTACGCGGGGACAGACTACAATGAGCAGTTCTTC.

V is TRBV11-2 and J is TRBJ1-1; 8 bases are a match to TRBD1. The CDR3 has 14 amino acids. The V segment lost 4 bases and the J segment 5 bases; nucleotides outside the gene matches: 6. The germline V gene encodes CDR1 SGHAT and CDR2 FQNNGV. As DNA, the CDR3 is TGTGCCAGCAGCTCCGCAGGGGGCCGAACTGAAGCTTTCTTT. Residues: CASSSAGGRTEAFF. Looking up the rest from reference TRBV11-2 and TRBJ1-1 gives the full variable domain: EAGVAQSPRYKIIEKRQSVAFWCNPISGHATLYWYQQILGQGPKLLIQFQNNGVVDDSQLPKDRFSAERLKGVDSTLKIQPAKLEDSAVYLCASSSAGGRTEAFFGQGTRLTVV.

V usage is TRBV3-1 (or the pseudogene TRBV3-2) and J usage is TRBJ1-5; 10 positions match TRBD1. The V and J ends lost 4 bases and 7 bases, in that order; junction bases with no gene match: 4. The CDR3 loop spans 14 amino acids. Germline loops: CDR1 LGHDT, CDR2 YNNKEL (reference sequence). The CDR3 DNA is TGTGCCAGCAGCCGGGGACAGGGGTACCAGCCCCAGCATTTT. Protein product: CASSRGQGYQPQHF.

The V and J genes are TRBV10-3 and TRBJ1-6; perhaps TRBD1 as D (5 bases). Germline lookup yields CDR1 ENHRY and CDR2 SYGVKD. This CDR3 spans 18 amino acids. V was clipped by 0 bases and J by 8 bases, with 20 bases between them. CDR3 sequence reads: CAISESGSLPGWDSPLHF. The CDR3 DNA follows: TGTGCCATCAGTGAGTCAGGATCTCTTCCAGGGTGGGATTCACCCCTCCACTTT.

This clone was recorded only once. The chain has TRBV5-1 and TRBJ2-3; TRBD2 aligns across 9 bases. V dropped 0 bases and J dropped 2; count of bases not matched to a gene: 7. The CDR3 contains 17 residues. The germline V gene has CDR1 SGHRS and CDR2 YFSETQ. The CDR3 spells CASSLGLAEMSTDTQYF. CDR3 in DNA: TGCGCCAGCAGCTTGGGACTAGCGGAAATGTCCACAGATACGCAGTATTTT.

This clone was detected only a few times. The chain carries TRBV30 and TRBJ1-2; 8 nucleotides agree with TRBD1. V lost 7 bases, J lost 6 bases, and 10 bases stayed unmatched. Per the germline V gene, CDR1 is GTSNPN and CDR2 is SVGIG (reference sequence). The CDR3 sequence is 13 residues long. CDR3 nucleotides: TGTGCCTTCATCCACGACAGGGGCCATGGCTACACCTTC. It specifies CAFIHDRGHGYTF.

The chain carries TRBV4-1 and TRBJ2-1, with 9 bases matching TRBD2. From germline, CDR1 is MGHRA and CDR2 YSYEKL. This CDR3 comprises 16 residues. The ends lost 0 bases at V and 5 bases at J; junction bases unmatched: 5. The CDR3 loop is CASSQDGSGRNNEQFF. The DNA of the CDR3 is TGCGCCAGCAGCCAAGATGGTAGCGGGAGAAACAATGAGCAGTTCTTC.

This clone was seen a handful of times. The CDR3 protein is CASSPPTVPNTEAFF. The CDR3 DNA reads TGTGCCAGCAGTCCCCCAACAGTCCCGAACACTGAAGCTTTCTTT. The rearrangement uses TRBV28 and TRBJ1-1; no clear D gene. The CDR3 runs 15 residues. Looked up from germline, CDR1 is MDHEN and CDR2 is SYDVKM. V shed 5 bases and J shed 1 base, with 14 bases lying between them.

This clone was recorded once. The rearrangement uses TRBV27 and TRBJ1-2; D not certain. This CDR3 is 15 amino acids long. The germline V and J ends were trimmed by 2 bases and 4 bases, with 14 bases remaining between them. The germline V gene has CDR1 MNHEY and CDR2 SMNVEV (reference sequence). CDR3 coding DNA: TGTGCCAGCAGTTTAACCTCTACAGAATCCTATGGCTACACCTTC. This gives the protein CASSLTSTESYGYTF.

The chain joins TRBV5-6 to TRBJ2-2, with a weak D call TRBD2 (7 bases). This CDR3 region has 16 residues. Germline V gives CDR1 SGHDT, CDR2 YYEEEE. V lost 1 base, J lost 5 bases, and 15 bases lay in between. CDR3 coding DNA: TGTGCCAGCAGCTTGCGTGGGGGGGCCATTACCGGGGAGCTGTTTTTT. Translating gives CASSLRGGAITGELFF.

The CDR3, as DNA: TGTGCCAGCAGCTTAGACCAGGGTGAAGAAGCTTTCTTT. Its protein product is CASSLDQGEEAFF. V and J are TRBV11-2 and TRBJ1-1, with D maybe TRBD1 (5 bases). CDR1 is SGHAT, CDR2 FQNNGV, per germline. The CDR3 length is 13 residues. Trimming pared 0 bases from V and 8 bases from J, leaving 10 bases between.

CDR3 residues: CASGNRGARAEAFF. CDR3 in DNA: TGTGCCAGCGGAAACAGGGGAGCTCGGGCTGAAGCTTTCTTT. The J gene is TRBJ1-1, the V gene TRBV3-1 (or the pseudogene TRBV3-2); 7 nucleotides align to TRBD1. J gave up 6 bases and V 8 bases, and 12 bases lay outside the gene matches. Germline lookup yields CDR1 LGHDT and CDR2 YNNKEL (reference sequence). CDR3 length: 14 amino acids.

V and J are TRBV6-2 or TRBV6-3 and TRBJ2-7, with 7 bases that match TRBD2. The CDR3 spans 16 residues. Germline CDR1 and CDR2: MNHEY and SVGEGT. Germline trimming cut 2 bases from V and 4 bases from J; bases unmatched to any gene: 11. Written as DNA, the CDR3 is TGTGCCAGCAGTTACCCCTCGACTAGCTTGTTTTACGAGCAGTACTTC. Translated, it gives CASSYPSTSLFYEQYF.

V gene TRBV28 combines with J gene TRBJ2-5, with 8 positions matching TRBD1. V shed 1 base and J 2 bases; nucleotides not matched to a gene: 3. The germline V gene encodes CDR1 MDHEN and CDR2 SYDVKM. The CDR3 contains 15 residues. The CDR3 DNA reads as TGTGCCAGCAGTTTATACCGGACAGGGCAAGAGACCCAGTACTTC. This sequence encodes CASSLYRTGQETQYF.

This chain uses TRBV29-1 with TRBJ1-2; D remains unclear. The CDR3 runs to 12 residues. Trimming shortened V by 4 bases and J by 9 bases, and 15 bases separated the two germline ends. CDR1 is SQVTM and CDR2 is ANQGSEA in the germline V gene. The CDR3 reads CSVVSFEGSYTF. CDR3 DNA sequence: TGCAGCGTTGTAAGTTTTGAGGGTAGCTACACCTTC.